Detailed here is one T cell receptor (beta chain). Antigen unknown. The CDR3 runs to 14 residues. V lost 2 bases and J 2 bases, leaving 7 bases between the germline ends. CDR1 SGHTA and CDR2 FQGTGA come from the germline V gene. Blood got drawn at baseline, again on cycle 4 day 1, and then on cycle 7 day 1. The entry originates in a study of OX40 agonist ivuxolimab in advanced cancers. On the study more broadly: Patients with hepatocellular carcinoma, melanoma, renal cell or head and neck cancer made up the dose-escalation patients.

This table comes from immunoSEQ multiplex PCR, and its TCRdb copy is limited to in-frame clones, with some not included. Here the sample spans tens of thousands of clones, around 91% being singletons. Regarding the study as a whole: What antigens the expanded peripheral T cells recognized was never established.

The material sequenced was CD4+ or CD8+ T cells sorted from blood, taken in a trial of the OX40 agonist ivuxolimab. V usage is TRBV7-3 and J usage is TRBJ1-5; D is unresolved. The origin of this receptor is an adult with an advanced solid tumor such as melanoma, head and neck, liver or kidney cancer. The CDR3: CASSLGQGNQPQHF. In DNA form, the CDR3 reads TGTGCCAGCAGCTTAGGGCAGGGCAATCAGCCCCAGCATTTT. The whole variable domain, filled in from reference TRBV7-3 and TRBJ1-5, reads GAGVSQTPSNKVTEKGKYVELRCDPISGHTALYWYRQSLGQGPEFLIYFQGTGAADDSGLPNDRFFAVRPEGSVSTLKIQRTERGDSAVYLCASSLGQGNQPQHFGDGTRLSIL.